This passage covers 14 T cell receptor beta chains from one sample sequenced in a study of identical twins. In TCRdb, the 5' RACE reads were re-called with MiXCR into one record per CDR3 protein. Of about 700,000 distinct CDR3 sequences listed, around 8.3% are singletons. The same data also contributed to another study, on yellow fever vaccine responses in identical twins.

Sequenced sample: PBMCs. Source of these receptors: a woman aged 18-30 years in good health.

CDR3 bases: TGTGCCACCAGTGGGGGACAGCCCGGGGAGCTGTTTTTT. This gives the protein CATSGGQPGELFF. The J gene is TRBJ2-2, the V gene TRBV24-1; 7 nucleotides agree with TRBD1. Germline V gives CDR1 KGHDR, CDR2 SFDVKD. V was clipped by 5 bases and J by 6 bases; unmatched bases: 2. This CDR3 has 13 residues.

This clonotype occurred many times. The gene calls are TRBV7-8 and TRBJ2-1; the match to TRBD2 covers 14 bases. Losses at the gene ends were 4 bases for V and 8 bases for J; bases not matched to a gene: 7. The CDR3 loop spans 16 amino acids. Germline CDR1 is SGHVS and CDR2 is FQNEAQ. The CDR3 sequence is CASSSRTSGGQDEQFF. The DNA of the CDR3 is TGTGCCAGCAGCTCGCGGACTAGCGGGGGGCAGGATGAGCAGTTCTTC.

In this sample, this clonotype turned up many times. V and J are TRBV5-1 and TRBJ1-1; no firm D call. Germline loops: CDR1 SGHRS, CDR2 YFSETQ. The CDR3 runs 14 residues. Trimming removed 0 bases at V and 3 bases at J, with 9 bases between. CDR3 sequence: CASSLVWPDTEAFF. Here the CDR3 DNA reads TGCGCCAGCAGCTTGGTCTGGCCAGACACTGAAGCTTTCTTT.

The V call is TRBV6-5, the J call TRBJ2-5; TRBD1 is a possible D gene (6 bases). The CDR3 is 18 residues long. V was clipped by 2 bases and J by 5 bases, with 24 bases between them. Germline V CDR1 and CDR2: MNHEY, SVGAGI. The CDR3 is CASSYPEDPRGCGETQYF. CDR3 nucleotide sequence: TGTGCCAGCAGTTACCCGGAAGACCCCAGGGGTTGCGGGGAGACCCAGTACTTC.

The chain joins TRBV6-2 or TRBV6-3 to TRBJ2-4; no clear D. The V and J ends lost 2 bases and 0 bases respectively, with 11 bases between them. The CDR3 is 16 amino acids. Germline CDR1 MNHEY, CDR2 SVGEGT. This CDR3 is CASSYRGSLAKNIQYF. The CDR3 nucleotides read TGTGCCAGCAGTTACCGCGGCTCGCTAGCCAAAAACATTCAGTACTTC.

The chain combines TRBV20-1 with TRBJ1-2; TRBD1 aligns across 7 bases. The CDR3 extends over 15 amino acids. The germline gives CDR1 DFQATT, CDR2 SNEGSKA (reference sequence). The V and J ends lost 5 bases and 8 bases, in that order; junction bases with no gene match: 17. The chain's CDR3 is CSAPTGASVSGGYTF. The DNA of the CDR3 is TGCAGTGCTCCAACAGGGGCGTCGGTCTCGGGAGGCTACACCTTC.

In this sample, this clonotype turned up a few times. The CDR3 DNA is TGCAGTGCTGGAACCGGACAGGGGGAGAGGGGCTACACCTTC. Protein: CSAGTGQGERGYTF. The chain recombines TRBV20-1 with TRBJ1-2; 10 bases are shared with TRBD1. From germline, CDR1 is DFQATT and CDR2 SNEGSKA (reference sequence). V dropped 5 bases and J dropped 8; count of bases not matched to a gene: 11. CDR3 length: 14 amino acids.

This clonotype was counted only a few times. The rearrangement uses TRBV6-1 and TRBJ2-7; D not certain. V was clipped by 1 base and J by 2 bases, with 9 bases between them. CDR1 and CDR2 (germline): MNHNS, SASEGT. The CDR3 has 14 amino acids. The CDR3 coding sequence is TGTGCCAGCAGTGAAGTTGTCAGAACCTACGAGCAGTACTTC. It yields the protein CASSEVVRTYEQYF.

This clonotype came up a few times. V gene TRBV6-2 or TRBV6-3 combines with J gene TRBJ1-5, with a weak D call TRBD1 (5 bases). The CDR3 runs to 13 residues. Germline CDR1 reads MNHEY; CDR2 reads SVGEGT. Trimming took 5 bases from V and 11 from J, leaving 16 bases between them. For the CDR3, the DNA is TGTGCCAGCAGTACGGGGGGAACAGTTTCCCAGCATTTT. As protein: CASSTGGTVSQHF.

The V call is TRBV4-2, the J call TRBJ2-1; 8 bases are a match to TRBD2. The CDR3 contains 17 residues. Per germline, CDR1 LGHNA and CDR2 YNFKEQ. V was pared by 1 base and J by 8 bases, with 13 bases of the junction left unmatched. The CDR3 DNA follows: TGTGCCAGCAGCCAAGGCCCAGCGGGAGCCCGGGGAGATGAGCAGTTCTTC. The encoded protein is CASSQGPAGARGDEQFF.

The gene calls are TRBV27 and TRBJ2-1; no clear D. The CDR3 extends over 13 amino acids. CDR1 and CDR2 (germline): MNHEY, SMNVEV (reference sequence). V lost 6 bases, J lost 9 bases, and 15 bases lay in between. The CDR3 DNA reads TGTGCCAGCAGGAGTTGGGAACTTCTTGAGCAGTTCTTC. As protein: CASRSWELLEQFF.

The chain has TRBV24-1 and TRBJ2-1, with a tentative D call TRBD2 (5 bases). The V end was cut by 4 bases, the J end by 1 base, with 10 bases between. Germline CDR1 is KGHDR and CDR2 is SFDVKD. The CDR3 covers 15 residues. CDR3 residues: CATSDRTVSYNEQFF. CDR3 sequence (DNA): TGTGCCACCAGTGACCGGACTGTTTCCTACAATGAGCAGTTCTTC.

The table lists this clonotype with a few counts. The V gene is TRBV7-9, the J gene TRBJ2-7, with unresolved D. Germline V gene lookup returns CDR1 SEHNR and CDR2 FQNEAQ (reference sequence). Trimming took 1 base from V and 5 from J, leaving 12 bases between them. The CDR3 contains 14 residues. CDR3 sequence (DNA): TGTGCCAGCAGCTTAGATGGCCTTTTCCACGAGCAGTACTTC. This codes for CASSLDGLFHEQYF. Together with reference TRBV7-9 and TRBJ2-7, the CDR3 gives the full variable domain: DTGVSQNPRHKITKRGQNVTFRCDPISEHNRLYWYRQTLGQGPEFLTYFQNEAQLEKSRLLSDRFSAERPKGSFSTLEIQRTEQGDSAMYLCASSLDGLFHEQYFGPGTRLTVT.

The chain employs TRBV7-2 and TRBJ2-7; weak D call: TRBD1 (6 bases). The germline V and J ends were trimmed by 6 bases and 1 base, with 13 bases remaining between them. The germline gives CDR1 SGHTA, CDR2 FQGNSA. This CDR3 has 14 amino acids. CDR3 sequence (DNA): TGTGCCAGCAGTACTTTAGGGGGTTCCTACGAGCAGTACTTC. Protein sequence: CASSTLGGSYEQYF.